What follows describes a single TCR beta chain. Its antigen is currently unknown. Making use of molecular barcodes, quantitative 5'-RACE generated TCR beta libraries. TCRdb fed the 5' RACE reads into MiXCR, producing one record per CDR3 protein. The data show 250,000 to 350,000 distinct CDR3 sequences, roughly 20% seen once. The data were obtained in a study of CD8 T cells in ankylosing spondylitis. Study results and caveats: Reportedly, disease-linked clones are significantly enriched in ankylosing spondylitis patients' matched synovial fluid. Peripheral blood held disease-linked clones only at relatively low frequency, and these were CD8+. One TCR beta motif, made up of several highly homologous variants, appeared characteristic of ankylosing spondylitis blood.

The CDR3 runs 15 residues. Germline assignment: CDR1 SGHKS and CDR2 YYEKEE (reference sequence). Losses at the gene ends were 4 bases for V and 8 bases for J; bases not matched to a gene: 8. The chain employs TRBV5-5 and TRBJ2-1; TRBD2 agrees at 11 bases. The source of this sequence is a female donor with ankylosing spondylitis or in good health (not recorded which). What was sequenced was blood, either unsorted or a sorted T cell fraction (not recorded which). The CDR3 nucleotides read TGTGCCAGCAGCCTCACTAGCGGGAGTAACTATGAGCAGTTCTTC. The encoded protein is CASSLTSGSNYEQFF. The whole variable domain, filled in from reference TRBV5-5 and TRBJ2-1, reads DAGVTQSPTHLIKTRGQQVTLRCSPISGHKSVSWYQQVLGQGPQFIFQYYEKEERGRGNFPDRFSARQFPNYSSELNVNALLLGDSALYLCASSLTSGSNYEQFFGPGTRLTVL.